What follows is one T cell receptor (beta chain) and its context. Its specificity is unknown. This entry belongs to a study of beta chain features in type 1 diabetes. Study-level points and caveats: Within each of all four CD4+ subsets, Type 1 diabetes patients had TCRB CDR3s that were moderately but significantly shorter. Patients' naive, central memory and Treg TCRB repertoires seemed closer to one another than those of healthy donors. At VDJ recombination sites, type 1 diabetes patients had fewer insertions and more deleted nucleotides.

All of the isolated RNA was reverse transcribed, so expressed TCRB transcripts were sequenced. The protocol was immunoSEQ multiplex PCR, while the TCRdb copy is restricted to in-frame clones and leaves out a portion. Of 250,000 to 300,000 clones in the sample, about 13% were seen once. By way of CD45RO/CCR7/CD25/CD127/CD95/CD27, the CD4+ regulatory, stem cell-like memory, central memory and naive cells were sorted. Germline V CDR1 and CDR2: SGHRS, YFSETQ. The length of the CDR3 is 15 residues. Trimming cost V 3 bases and J 0 bases; bases outside gene matches: 5. V usage is TRBV5-1 and J usage is TRBJ2-7; TRBD1 matches 8 bases. The material sequenced was naive CD4+ T cells from blood. The TCR originated in a man aged 25-40 years with type 1 diabetes. The CDR3 DNA sequence: TGCGCCAGCAGCTCGATGACAGGGGCCTCCTACGAGCAGTACTTC. Its translation is CASSSMTGASYEQYF.